This T cell receptor beta chain was identified in a study of CD8 T cells in Susac syndrome. Regarding the study as a whole: A relatively small number of individuals underwent TCR sequencing and HLA analysis.

Random hexamers were used to reverse transcribe roughly 0.5 to 1 ug of RNA. Amplification of the TCR beta CDR3 was carried out by immunoSEQ multiplex PCR, which spanned a total of 54 Vbeta and 13 Jbeta segments. TCRdb redid the calling of the immunoSEQ multiplex PCR reads with MiXCR, one entry per CDR3 protein. The data contain 90,000 to 150,000 distinct CDR3 sequences, approximately 93% of them singletons. CDR3 size: 15 residues. V was shortened by 3 bases and J by 0 bases, with 12 bases between the two germline ends. Germline V gives CDR1 MDHEN, CDR2 SYDVKM. With regard to this clonotype: The antigen is undetermined.

The T cells that were sequenced for TCR beta were CD8+ and CD4+ cells from blood. Sequenced material: CD4+ T cells from PBMCs. This TCR was recovered from a human donor with multiple sclerosis. The V gene is TRBV28, the J gene TRBJ2-7; D remains unclear. The CDR3: CASSLGFSSSYEQYF. CDR3 coding DNA: TGTGCCAGCAGTTTGGGTTTCTCGAGCTCCTACGAGCAGTACTTC.